This TCR beta chain came from a study of blood T cell repertoires in COVID-19. The CDR3 is 16 amino acids. Unmatched junction bases numbered 13, after V lost 4 bases and J lost 5 bases. Germline CDR1 and CDR2: SGHRS and YFSETQ. Sequencing was performed with immunoSEQ multiplex PCR; in TCRdb, only in-frame clones are kept and a portion is missing. The sample consists of approximately 250,000 clones, 88% of them appearing once. The clonotype originates from a woman aged 40-49 years with acute COVID-19. Specimen: PBMCs or T cells enriched from blood (not recorded which). This chain links TRBV5-1 with TRBJ2-5; TRBD2 matches 8 bases. The CDR3 here is CASSPGNSGSFETQYF. The CDR3 region has the DNA TGCGCCAGCAGCCCCGGAAACAGCGGGAGTTTCGAGACCCAGTACTTC.